These 15 T cell receptor beta chains share one sample of origin, sequenced in a study of shared clonotypes between healthy human individuals. Generated by immunoSEQ multiplex PCR, the TCRdb table keeps only in-frame clones and is missing some. The sample shows about a million clones, around 76% of them seen only once. Sequenced sample: memory CD4+ T cells sorted from blood. Subset given: CD45RA-negative fraction. Receptors originate from a man aged 18 to 35 in good health.

The rearrangement joins TRBV25-1 to TRBJ2-3; the D call may be TRBD1 or TRBD2 (5 bases each). The V and J ends lost 1 base and 1 base respectively, with 9 bases between them. The length of the CDR3 is 15 residues. Germline values: CDR1 MGHDK, CDR2 SYGVNS. CDR3 nucleotides: TGTGCCAGCAGTGAATTCCTGGGGGGCACAGATACGCAGTATTTT. This codes for CASSEFLGGTDTQYF. The whole variable domain, remainder taken from reference TRBV25-1 and TRBJ2-3, is EADIYQTPRYLVIGTGKKITLECSQTMGHDKMYWYQQDPGMELHLIHYSYGVNSTEKGDLSSESTVSRIRTEHFPLTLESARPSHTSQYLCASSEFLGGTDTQYFGPGTRLTVL.

J is TRBJ2-1 and V is TRBV9; 8 bases align to TRBD2. Germline trimming cut 4 bases from V and 7 bases from J; bases unmatched to any gene: 7. CDR3 length: 14 residues. The germline V gene has CDR1 SGDLS and CDR2 YYNGEE. The CDR3 coding sequence is TGTGCCAGCAGCCCCCCGGGAGGGTGGAATGAGCAGTTCTTC. Translation gives CASSPPGGWNEQFF.

The chain has TRBV6-5 and TRBJ2-5; D possibly corresponds to TRBD1 (6 bases). V was clipped by 2 bases and J by 5 bases, with 12 bases between them. CDR1 and CDR2 (germline): MNHEY, SVGAGI. This CDR3 is built from 14 residues. The DNA for the CDR3 is TGTGCCAGCAGTTACAACAGGGTTTGGGAGACCCAGTACTTC. This codes for CASSYNRVWETQYF.

The CDR3 sequence is CASSPNLQRQPQHF. The CDR3 coding sequence is TGTGCCAGCAGCCCGAACCTCCAACGTCAGCCCCAGCATTTT. The chain carries TRBV16 and TRBJ1-5; D call uncertain. The CDR3 runs 14 residues. V dropped 4 bases and J dropped 6 bases, with 13 bases sitting between them. The germline V gene has CDR1 KGHSY and CDR2 FQNENV.

CDR3 sequence (DNA): TGTGCCAGCAGTTTACAATCCGAGCAGTACTTC. It translates to CASSLQSEQYF. The rearrangement links TRBV28 to TRBJ2-7; no clear D gene. Germline V lookup: CDR1 MDHEN, CDR2 SYDVKM. V was trimmed by 2 bases and J by 6 bases, leaving 5 bases between them. The CDR3 has 11 residues. The whole variable domain, filled in from reference TRBV28 and TRBJ2-7, reads DVKVTQSSRYLVKRTGEKVFLECVQDMDHENMFWYRQDPGLGLRLIYFSYDVKMKEKGDIPEGYSVSREKKERFSLILESASTNQTSMYLCASSLQSEQYFGPGTRLTVT.

Regarding this clone: The sample contains more than one DNA sequence encoding this CDR3. The chain links TRBV6-1 to TRBJ2-7; D call uncertain. Looked up from germline, CDR1 is MNHNS and CDR2 is SASEGT. Trimming removed 1 base at V and 4 bases at J, with 5 bases between. The CDR3 totals 12 residues. The CDR3 region has the DNA TGTGCCAGCAGTGAAGGGGGTTACGAGCAGTACTTC. Residues: CASSEGGYEQYF.

Only a few counts were recorded for this clone. The rearrangement joins TRBV27 to TRBJ2-3; 12 bases map to TRBD2. Looked up from germline, CDR1 is MNHEY and CDR2 is SMNVEV (reference sequence). Trimming cost V 8 bases and J 3 bases; bases outside gene matches: 6. This CDR3 has 15 residues. CDR3 sequence reads: CASGKLAGGTDTQYF. CDR3 DNA: TGTGCCAGCGGGAAACTAGCGGGAGGAACAGATACGCAGTATTTT.

On this clone itself: This could be a read error, since a much larger clone is one nucleotide away. This specimen includes other DNA sequences encoding the same CDR3. This chain links TRBV28 with TRBJ1-6; unclear D gene. With 6 bases removed from V and 6 bases from J, the gap between germline ends came to 6 bases. Germline CDR1 is MDHEN and CDR2 is SYDVKM. CDR3 length: 12 amino acids. This CDR3 is CASRDLNSPLHF. The CDR3 DNA follows: TGTGCCAGCAGGGATCTTAATTCACCCCTCCACTTT.

The CDR3 region has the DNA TGTGCCTGGAGTACGGACGAGACAGGGCACTACGGCCAGTACTTC. Amino acids: CAWSTDETGHYGQYF. The genes are TRBV30 and TRBJ2-7; 7 bases match TRBD1. The V gene's germline CDR1 is GTSNPN and CDR2 SVGIG (reference sequence). V shed 2 bases, J shed 10 bases, and the junction held 17 bases outside the gene matches. The CDR3 extends over 15 amino acids.

In its sample, this clone was seen a few times. The rearrangement uses TRBV18 and TRBJ2-7; D not resolved. Looked up from germline, CDR1 is KGHSH and CDR2 is LQKENI. Deletions cut 6 bases from V and 0 bases from J, with 12 bases between. The CDR3 consists of 14 residues. CDR3 DNA: TGTGCCAGCTCCACGGGTACAAGCTCCTACGAGCAGTACTTC. Translation: CASSTGTSSYEQYF.

The chain has TRBV12-5 and TRBJ2-5, with TRBD2 matching 9 bases. The J segment lost 5 bases and the V segment lost 5 bases, leaving 18 bases of the junction unmatched. The germline V gene has CDR1 LGHNT and CDR2 FRNRAP. This CDR3 is 18 amino acids long. CDR3 loop: CASGLFLLAGEGWETQYF. CDR3 DNA sequence: TGTGCTAGTGGTCTTTTCCTCTTAGCGGGAGAAGGGTGGGAGACCCAGTACTTC.

This chain links TRBV5-1 with TRBJ2-1; D possibly corresponds to TRBD1 (7 bases). The CDR3 contains 15 residues. Germline V gene sequence: CDR1 SGHRS, CDR2 YFSETQ. V was cut by 7 bases and J by 3 bases, with 17 bases left in between. DNA of the CDR3: TGCGCCAGCTTCCCCCTCAGGGGGGACTACAATGAGCAGTTCTTC. As protein: CASFPLRGDYNEQFF.

The genes are TRBV10-2 and TRBJ1-1; D may be TRBD1 (6 bases). Germline V gives CDR1 WSHSY, CDR2 SAAADI. V was trimmed by 7 bases and J by 4 bases, leaving 13 bases between them. This CDR3 contains 13 residues. DNA of the CDR3: TGCGCCAGCAAACAAGGGGGGAGCACTGAAGCTTTCTTT. Translation gives CASKQGGSTEAFF.

The chain employs TRBV2 and TRBJ1-6, with D hard to call. V was trimmed by 3 bases and J by 9 bases, leaving 12 bases between them. This CDR3 has 14 amino acids. Germline CDR1 SNHLY, CDR2 FYNNEI. The CDR3 is CASSEKRRSSPLHF. In DNA, the CDR3 is TGTGCCAGCAGTGAGAAGAGAAGGAGTTCACCCCTCCACTTT. Full variable domain (remainder filled in from reference TRBV2 and TRBJ1-6): EPEVTQTPSHQVTQMGQEVILRCVPISNHLYFYWYRQILGQKVEFLVSFYNNEISEKSEIFDDQFSVERPDGSNFTLKIRSTKLEDSAMYFCASSEKRRSSPLHFGNGTRLTVT.

The V and J genes are TRBV27 and TRBJ2-7; D possibly corresponds to TRBD2 (5 bases). The V end lost 2 bases, the J end lost 0 bases, and 17 bases lay between the germline ends. This CDR3 has 17 residues. CDR1 and CDR2 (germline): MNHEY, SMNVEV (reference sequence). The CDR3 DNA sequence: TGTGCCAGCAGTTTAACCCCGAGGGTGGGCAACTCCTACGAGCAGTACTTC. Protein sequence: CASSLTPRVGNSYEQYF.